This T cell receptor (beta chain) was captured by sequencing in a study of cytomegalovirus exposure and HLA in healthy donors. To note about this clone: Its matching antigen is unknown. An end of the junction differs from the germline gene, which may be a read error.

Study-wide findings and caveats: Apart from CMV serostatus, no immune exposure information was available. Presence/absence analysis assumed near-uniform sequencing depth across donors. Reports showed the classifier diagnosing cytomegalovirus status with high specificity and sensitivity.

With 60 Vbeta and 13 Jbeta primers, the PCR was carried out. In the study's own analysis: A follow-up analysis tallied tens of millions of unique TCR beta chains, roughly 11 million shared. The table came from immunoSEQ multiplex PCR; TCRdb's copy has only in-frame clones and leaves some out. Clonal size and the V and J genes are those of that table, whereas D and trimming came from the DNA. Among roughly 70,000 clones listed, roughly four fifths were seen once. Germline assignment: CDR1 MDHEN and CDR2 SYDVKM. The CDR3 is made up of 17 amino acids. The chain carries TRBV28 and TRBJ2-5, with 7 bases identical to TRBD1. Specimen: PBMCs. The clonotype comes from a man younger than 35 in good health and CMV-seronegative. As DNA, the CDR3 is TGTGTCAGCAGTTTTCTATTACTACGGACAGGCGGCGAGACCCAGTACTTC. Amino acid sequence: CVSSFLLLRTGGETQYF.